The 10 T cell receptor beta chains below all came from one sample that was sequenced in a study of breast tumors, draining lymph nodes, adjacent tissues. Each CDR3 protein gets one entry after TCRdb re-called the multiplex PCR reads with MiXCR. The table records some 66,000 distinct CDR3 sequences, approximately 57% of them present only once. Sequencing input: breast tumor tissue. These receptors all stem from a female donor with breast cancer. Some clones in this sample may be carry-over from other donors' samples.

This clonotype was picked up one time. No conserved phenylalanine or tryptophan is present at the end of the CDR3, so a read error is the likely explanation. The chain carries TRBV7-8 and TRBJ2-3; D is undetermined. The germline V gene encodes CDR1 SGHVS and CDR2 FQNEAQ. This CDR3 has 14 residues. CDR3: CACSRQPSTDTQYL. The CDR3 coding sequence is TGTGCCTGCAGCCGCCAGCCTAGCACAGATACGCAGTATCTC.

This clonotype was found many times. This chain joins TRBV11-2 and TRBJ1-4; D gene unclear. CDR1 is SGHAT, CDR2 FQNNGV, per germline. V shed 1 base and J shed 4 bases, with 13 bases lying between them. The CDR3 consists of 16 residues. The CDR3 nucleotides are TGTGCCAGCAGCTTAGCCACTTGGGGTGTTAATGAAAAACTGTTTTTT. Protein sequence: CASSLATWGVNEKLFF.

This clonotype appeared many times. The chain combines TRBV20-1 with TRBJ2-1; 14 bases line up with TRBD2. Trimming cost V 4 bases and J 7 bases; bases outside gene matches: 3. Germline V CDR1 and CDR2: DFQATT, SNEGSKA (reference sequence). The CDR3 extends over 14 amino acids. The CDR3 region is CSAMWTSGRNEQFF. The CDR3 coding sequence is TGCAGTGCTATGTGGACTAGCGGGAGGAATGAGCAGTTCTTC.

Ten or more counts support this clonotype. This chain joins TRBV5-8 and TRBJ2-1; 8 bases align to TRBD2. V lost 9 bases and J lost 10; bases outside the gene matches: 9. The CDR3 totals 12 residues. Germline lookup yields CDR1 SGHTS and CDR2 YDEGEE. CDR3 in DNA: TGTGCCACCGGGGGGGTAGAGTTGGAGCAGTTCTTC. It codes for CATGGVELEQFF.

As regards this clonotype: This is likely a read error, given that the CDR3 carries no conserved phenylalanine or tryptophan at its end. It is unclear where the CDR3 begins or ends on the DNA, so no DNA is shown, and the CDR3 is as TCRdb lists it. J is TRBJ2-1 and V is TRBV20-1; the DNA was not used to check the table's D call, TRBD1. The CDR3 is 15 residues long, counting both termini. CDR1 DFQATT and CDR2 SNEGSKA come from the germline V gene (reference sequence). CDR3 protein: CSARGGMGAHHEQTL.

This chain connects TRBV5-1 to TRBJ1-2; TRBD1 might be the D (5 bases). V was trimmed by 0 bases and J by 5 bases, leaving 14 bases between them. The CDR3 totals 15 residues. Germline CDR1 SGHRS, CDR2 YFSETQ. The CDR3 protein is CASSLAPRGDYGYTF. The CDR3 coding sequence is TGCGCCAGCAGCTTGGCGCCCCGGGGGGATTATGGCTACACCTTC.

This clonotype was counted at least ten times. With a much larger clone just one base away, this may be a read error. V is TRBV6-1 and J is TRBJ2-7; 10 bases fit TRBD2. Germline assignment: CDR1 MNHNS and CDR2 SASEGT. The CDR3 spans 19 residues. The trim removed 5 bases at V and 0 bases at J, leaving 16 bases unmatched. CDR3 region: CASSQIRLAGVGNSYEQYF. The CDR3 coding sequence is TGTGCCAGCAGTCAAATCAGGCTAGCGGGAGTGGGGAACTCCTACGAGCAGTACTTC.

This clonotype was seen ten or more times. This may arise from a read error, as a much more abundant clone is one base away. This chain joins TRBV12-3 or TRBV12-4 and TRBJ1-5; D is undetermined. The CDR3 totals 14 residues. The CDR3 coding sequence is TGTGCCAGCAGTTTCGGTTTCGATAATCAGCCCCGGCATTTT. Its protein is CASSFGFDNQPRHF.

To note about this clonotype: Given a much more abundant clone one base away, this may be a read error. The genes are TRBV20-1 and TRBJ1-1; no definite D call. Germline V gene lookup returns CDR1 DFQATT and CDR2 SNEGSKA (reference sequence). V lost 1 base, J lost 11 bases, and 11 bases lay in between. The CDR3 runs to 11 residues. CDR3 sequence reads: CSARGVEAAFF. Here the CDR3 DNA reads TGCAGTGCTAGAGGCGTGGAGGCCGCTTTCTTT.

V and J are TRBV2 and TRBJ2-1, with 10 positions matching TRBD2. Germline CDR1 and CDR2: SNHLY and FYNNEI. J gave up 1 base and V 5 bases, and 2 bases lay outside the gene matches. The length of the CDR3 is 15 residues. The CDR3 bases are TGTGCCAGCAGTCTACTAGCGGGGTCCTACAATGAGCAGTTCTTC. Translating gives CASSLLAGSYNEQFF.